The present T cell receptor (beta chain) was sequenced within a study of PD-L1 blockade in urothelial cancer. Overall study: Timepoints chosen for blood analysis were 3 weeks (second dose) and 6 weeks after treatment start. When blood samples were assessed, the median T cell count was some 130,000.

The method was immunoSEQ multiplex PCR; TCRdb's version includes in-frame clones alone and lacks a portion of them. The table has tens of thousands of clones, 80% to 90% seen once. Described time point: pretreatment peripheral blood. Urothelial carcinoma affected the patients, and it was locally advanced or metastatic. Per patient, between 1 and 8 samples were collected at pretreatment and on-treatment time points. V was clipped by 4 bases and J by 7 bases, with 16 bases between them. The V gene's germline CDR1 is LGHNA and CDR2 YNFKEQ. The CDR3 runs to 15 residues. This TCR derives from a man aged 70 or older with urothelial cancer. This chain links TRBV4-2 with TRBJ2-2; D is possibly TRBD1 (5 bases). The sequencing used PBMCs, collected around atezolizumab (anti-PD-L1) treatment. CDR3 in DNA: TGTGCCAGCAGCCGATCCGAAGGGGTAGGCGGGGAGCTGTTTTTT. As protein: CASSRSEGVGGELFF.